The clone carrying this T cell receptor beta chain was seen more than once but under ten times. Its antigen is not known. The data are from a study of T cell repertoires in cytomegalovirus infection. At the level of the study: Alongside well-studied HLA-B-restricted CMV epitopes, recently identified HLA-C-restricted CMV epitopes were also used. Study-level points and caveats: HLA-C-restricted CMV-specific TCR beta clonotypes were dominant in the ex vivo response.

TCRdb used MiXCR to reprocess the reads, holding one entry per CDR3 protein. Among approximately 120,000 distinct CDR3 sequences listed, around 30% were seen once. This CDR3 is built from 13 residues. The germline V gene has CDR1 MGHRA and CDR2 YSYEKL. V was cut by 4 bases and J by 4 bases, with 10 bases left in between. The material was CD8+ T cells from cultured PBMCs, obtained from culture after CMV antigen stimulation. The chain links TRBV4-1 to TRBJ1-2, with D possibly TRBD1 on 5 matching bases. The origin of this receptor is a human donor in good health (CMV status not recorded). Some clones in this sample may be carry-over from other donors' samples. CDR3: CASSPGVGYGYTF. In nucleotides, the CDR3 is TGCGCCAGCAGCCCGGGGGTCGGCTATGGCTACACCTTC.